Sequencing of this T cell receptor (beta chain) was carried out in a study of post-analysis software for immune sequencing data. Trimming left V 6 bases short and J 1 base short, with 9 bases between. The CDR3 has 14 amino acids. This clonotype was seen once. Its antigen is unknown. General study points: By F measure, strong co-clustering occurred among samples prepared in the same batch. In patients, TRBV5-6, TRBV5-1 and TRBV20-1 belonged to five or six TRBV segments found more frequently than in controls.

TCR beta cDNA libraries had unique molecular identifiers. Roughly 500,000 cDNA molecules were obtained per 1 to 10 million input T cells. TCRdb independently ran MiXCR on the PCR reads; one entry per CDR3 protein. The sample lists roughly 670,000 distinct CDR3 sequences; 59% were seen once. The chain joins TRBV12-3 or TRBV12-4 to TRBJ2-2; D is perhaps TRBD1 (6 bases). The sequenced material came from blood. This sequence was found in a girl between 2 and 10 years old with multiple sclerosis. CDR3 amino acids: CASRLQGNTGELFF. CDR3 bases: TGTGCCAGCAGGTTACAGGGGAACACCGGGGAGCTGTTTTTT.